This TCR beta chain was retrieved from a study of control samples from healthy donors and cancer patients. The data were produced by immunoSEQ multiplex PCR, yet TCRdb's version contains in-frame clones alone and is incomplete. This sample yields about 80,000 clones, of which 84% are seen a single time; around a tenth belongs to the top ten. This CDR3 has 16 residues. Germline-derived CDR1 and CDR2 are SGDLS and YYNGEE. With V trimmed by 2 bases and J by 0 bases, 5 bases remained unmatched. This receptor was taken from a man aged 55 to 70 with head and neck cancer. Sample: PBMCs. The J gene is TRBJ2-3, the V gene TRBV9, with 8 bases identical to TRBD2. CDR3 sequence (DNA): TGTGCCAGCAGCGTCCTAGCGGGTACTAGCACAGATACGCAGTATTTT. Encoded protein: CASSVLAGTSTDTQYF.